These T cell receptor beta chains were read from a single sample in a study of T cell repertoires in cytomegalovirus infection. TCRdb used MiXCR to reprocess the reads, holding one entry per CDR3 protein. The repertoire has over 200,000 distinct CDR3 sequences, roughly an eighth of them found once; the top ten carry around 8.7%. The sample comprised PBMCs. The receptors come from a human donor in good health (CMV status not recorded). Some clones in this sample may be carry-over from other donors' samples. Each CDR3 is given with its conserved first and last residue. The D gene is left open where the match is weak. Only part of the rows carry a size: once, few, many, or a class if the clone is expanded.

d_gene	v_gene	abundance	j_gene	CDR3aa	CDR3nt
-	TRBV7-9	many	TRBJ2-7	CASSLDDFYEQYF	TGTGCCAGCAGCTTGGACGACTTCTACGAGCAGTACTTC
TRBD1	TRBV7-2	many	TRBJ2-1	CASSIGTGYNEQFF	TGTGCCAGCAGCATCGGGACAGGTTACAATGAGCAGTTCTTC
TRBD1	TRBV5-4	many	TRBJ1-2	CATNDRGNDYGYTF	TGTGCCACAAACGACAGGGGCAACGACTATGGCTACACCTTC
TRBD2	TRBV7-3	-	TRBJ2-1	CASSRGNAGGPINEQFF	TGTGCCAGCAGCCGAGGGAATGCGGGAGGGCCGATCAATGAGCAGTTCTTC
-	TRBV7-9	-	TRBJ2-6	CASMESGANVLTF	TGTGCCAGCATGGAGAGTGGGGCCAACGTCCTGACTTTC
-	TRBV7-2	many	TRBJ2-1	CASSLRGRADNEQFF	TGTGCCAGCAGCTTACGAGGCAGGGCGGACAATGAGCAGTTCTTC
-	TRBV7-9	few	TRBJ1-4	CASEIWGNEKLFF	TGTGCCAGCGAAATCTGGGGGAATGAAAAACTGTTTTTT
-	TRBV28	many	TRBJ2-5	CASSLNPAGLGETQYF	TGTGCCAGCAGTTTAAATCCGGCGGGGTTGGGGGAGACCCAGTACTTC
TRBD2	TRBV4-2	many	TRBJ2-5	CASSQDRASGSETQYF	TGTGCCAGCAGCCAAGATCGGGCTAGCGGGAGTGAGACCCAGTACTTC
-	TRBV20-1	-	TRBJ2-7	CSSAEGPKSGSYEQYF	TGCAGCAGTGCCGAGGGTCCGAAATCGGGCTCCTACGAGCAGTACTTC
-	TRBV6-5	-	TRBJ1-5	CASSSTGNSNQPQHF	TGTGCCAGCAGTTCCACAGGGAATAGCAATCAGCCCCAGCATTTT
-	TRBV13	many	TRBJ1-4	CASSQGGVGYGEKLFF	TGTGCCAGCAGCCAAGGGGGTGTGGGCTACGGCGAAAAACTGTTTTTT
TRBD1	TRBV12-5	-	TRBJ2-7	CASASGQIYEQYF	TGTGCTAGTGCCTCGGGACAGATCTACGAGCAGTACTTC
TRBD1	TRBV5-5	many	TRBJ2-1	CASSFRDRASYNEQFF	TGTGCCAGCAGCTTCCGGGACAGGGCTTCCTACAATGAGCAGTTCTTC
-	TRBV20-1	-	TRBJ1-5	CSARDGSSNQPQHF	TGCAGTGCTAGAGATGGGAGTAGCAATCAGCCCCAGCATTTT
-	TRBV4-3	many	TRBJ2-1	CASSQDLPGVLKSPYNEQFF	TGCGCCAGCAGCCAAGATCTTCCGGGAGTCCTAAAAAGCCCCTACAATGAGCAGTTCTTC
-	TRBV7-2	few	TRBJ2-1	CASSLTTRMSSYNEQFF	TGTGCCAGCAGCCTAACGACCCGAATGTCCTCCTACAATGAGCAGTTCTTC
-	TRBV20-1	few	TRBJ2-5	CSAPSLGQETQYF	TGCAGTGCTCCCTCCCTGGGGCAAGAGACCCAGTACTTC
-	TRBV5-1	few	TRBJ2-1	CASSLPSGTSEQFF	TGCGCCAGCAGCTTGCCCTCCGGGACAAGTGAGCAGTTCTTC
TRBD2	TRBV7-9	few	TRBJ2-2	CASSSTSGVRGTGELFF	TGTGCCAGCAGCTCGACTAGCGGAGTGCGGGGCACCGGGGAGCTGTTTTTT